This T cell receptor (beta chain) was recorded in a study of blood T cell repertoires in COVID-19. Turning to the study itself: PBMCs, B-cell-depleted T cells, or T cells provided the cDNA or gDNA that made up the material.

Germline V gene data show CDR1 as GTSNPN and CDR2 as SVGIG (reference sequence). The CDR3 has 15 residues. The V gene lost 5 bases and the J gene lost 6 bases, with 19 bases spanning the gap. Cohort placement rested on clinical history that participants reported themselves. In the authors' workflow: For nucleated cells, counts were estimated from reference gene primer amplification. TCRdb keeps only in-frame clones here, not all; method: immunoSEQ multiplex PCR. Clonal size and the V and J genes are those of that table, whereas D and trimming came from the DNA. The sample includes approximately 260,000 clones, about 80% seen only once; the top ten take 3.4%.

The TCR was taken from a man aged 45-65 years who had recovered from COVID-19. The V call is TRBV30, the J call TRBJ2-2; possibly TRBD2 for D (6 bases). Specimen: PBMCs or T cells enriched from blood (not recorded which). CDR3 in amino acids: CAWSFGGARSGELFF. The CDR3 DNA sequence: TGTGCCTGGTCCTTTGGCGGGGCTAGGTCCGGGGAGCTGTTTTTT.